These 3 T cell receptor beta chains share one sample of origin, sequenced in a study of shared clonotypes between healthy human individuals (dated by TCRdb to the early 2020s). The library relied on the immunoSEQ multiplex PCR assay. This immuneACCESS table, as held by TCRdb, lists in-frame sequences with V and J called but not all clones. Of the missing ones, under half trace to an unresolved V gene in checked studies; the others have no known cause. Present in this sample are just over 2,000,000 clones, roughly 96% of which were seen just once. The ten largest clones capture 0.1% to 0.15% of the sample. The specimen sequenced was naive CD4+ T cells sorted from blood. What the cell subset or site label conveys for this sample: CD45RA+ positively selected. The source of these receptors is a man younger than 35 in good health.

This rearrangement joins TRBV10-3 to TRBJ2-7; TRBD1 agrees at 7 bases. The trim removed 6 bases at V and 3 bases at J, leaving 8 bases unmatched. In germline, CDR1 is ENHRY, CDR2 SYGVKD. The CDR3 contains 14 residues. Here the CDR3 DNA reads TGTGCCATCAGCGGGCAGGGGGTGATCTACGAGCAGTACTTC. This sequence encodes CAISGQGVIYEQYF.

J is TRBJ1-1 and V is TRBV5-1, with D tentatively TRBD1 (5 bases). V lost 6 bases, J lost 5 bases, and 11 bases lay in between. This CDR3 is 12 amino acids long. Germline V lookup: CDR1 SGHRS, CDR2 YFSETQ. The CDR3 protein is CASTTGGTEAFF. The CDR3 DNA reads TGCGCCAGCACCACAGGTGGGACTGAAGCTTTCTTT. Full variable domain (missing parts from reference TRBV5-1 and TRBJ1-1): KAGVTQTPRYLIKTRGQQVTLSCSPISGHRSVSWYQQTPGQGLQFLFEYFSETQRNKGNFPGRFSGRQFSNSRSEMNVSTLELGDSALYLCASTTGGTEAFFGQGTRLTVV.

CDR3 nucleotides: TGCGCCAGCAGCTCGACACTGATGGGCACAGATACGCAGTATTTT. It specifies CASSSTLMGTDTQYF. J is TRBJ2-3 and V is TRBV5-1; D uncertain. CDR1 SGHRS and CDR2 YFSETQ come from the germline V gene. The ends were cut back, 3 bases at V and 1 base at J, with 12 bases in the middle. This CDR3 contains 15 residues.